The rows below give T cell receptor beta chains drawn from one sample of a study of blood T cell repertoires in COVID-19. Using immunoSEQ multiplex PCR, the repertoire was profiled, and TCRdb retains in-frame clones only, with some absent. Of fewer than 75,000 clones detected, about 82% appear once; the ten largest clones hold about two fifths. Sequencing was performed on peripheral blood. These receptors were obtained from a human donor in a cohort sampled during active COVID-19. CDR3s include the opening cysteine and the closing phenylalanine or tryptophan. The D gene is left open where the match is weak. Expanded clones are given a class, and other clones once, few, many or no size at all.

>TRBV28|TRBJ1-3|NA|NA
TGTGCCAGCAGTTTAGAAGCCGTATCTGGAAACACCATATATTTT
CASSLEAVSGNTIYF
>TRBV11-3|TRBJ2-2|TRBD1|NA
TGTGCCAGCAGCCCAGGGGGCGCGGACACCGGGGAGCTGTTTTTT
CASSPGGADTGELFF
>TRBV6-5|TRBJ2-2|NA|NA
TGTGCCAGCAGTTACTCGATTAGAGAATACACCGGGGAGCTGTTTTTT
CASSYSIREYTGELFF
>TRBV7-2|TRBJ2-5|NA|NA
TGTGCCAGCACCTTGGGGGGCGGGGGCTCCGTGGAGACCCAGTACTTC
CASTLGGGGSVETQYF
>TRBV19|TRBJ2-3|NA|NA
TGTGCCAGTAGCAAGCGGTGGGGCGGGGGCCATAGCACAGATACGCAGTATTTT
CASSKRWGGGHSTDTQYF
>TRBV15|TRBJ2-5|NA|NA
TGTGCCACCAGCAGAGATCACAGCCAAGAGACCCAGTACTTC
CATSRDHSQETQYF
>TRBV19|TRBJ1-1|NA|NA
TGTGCCAGTAGTAGGACAGCAGGGTTATACACTGAAGCTTTCTTT
CASSRTAGLYTEAFF
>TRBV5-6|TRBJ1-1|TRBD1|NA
TGTGCCAGCAGCCTCCCGACAGGGTTCCACACTGAAGCTTTCTTT
CASSLPTGFHTEAFF
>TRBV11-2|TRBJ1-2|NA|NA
TGTGCCAGCAGCCCCACGAGGGTAAGCTATGGCTACACCTTC
CASSPTRVSYGYTF
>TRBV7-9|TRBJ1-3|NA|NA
TGTGCCAGCGGACAACGGGACTCCCTCTCTTGGAACACCATATATTTT
CASGQRDSLSWNTIYF
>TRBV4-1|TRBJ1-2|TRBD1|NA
TGCGCCAGCAGCCAAGAGGACAGGGACGAGGGCTACACCTTC
CASSQEDRDEGYTF
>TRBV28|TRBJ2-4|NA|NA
TGTGCCTGCAGGGGAGGGAACATTCAGTACTTC
CACRGGNIQYF
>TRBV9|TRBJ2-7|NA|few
TGTGCCAGCAGCGTAGATCGGGGGTTGGGACGGGAGCAGTACTTC
CASSVDRGLGREQYF
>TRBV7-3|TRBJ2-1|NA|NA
TGTGCCAGCAGCCCACAAGCGACGGGGTCGGGTGAGCAGTTCTTC
CASSPQATGSGEQFF
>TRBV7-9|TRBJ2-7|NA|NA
TGTGCCAGCAGCTCACAGCTGACCTACGAGCAGTACTTC
CASSSQLTYEQYF
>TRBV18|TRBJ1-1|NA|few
TGTGCCAGCTCACGGTCGCAGGGGATAGGCATGAACACTGAAGCTTTCTTT
CASSRSQGIGMNTEAFF
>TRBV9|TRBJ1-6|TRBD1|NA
TGTGCCAGCAGCGTAGGGGACAGACAGGGGAGCAATTCACCCCTCCACTTT
CASSVGDRQGSNSPLHF
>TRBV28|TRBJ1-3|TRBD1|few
TGTGCCGGAAGTACAGGGGGAACCCACGGAAACACCATATATTTT
CAGSTGGTHGNTIYF
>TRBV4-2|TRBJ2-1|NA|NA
TGTGCCAGCAGCCAAGACAGGCAACTAGATGTTGAGCAGTTCTTC
CASSQDRQLDVEQFF
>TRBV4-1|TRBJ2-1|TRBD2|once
TGCGCCAGCAGCCAAGATCGGGGACTAGCGAGCTCCTACAATGAGCAGTTCTTC
CASSQDRGLASSYNEQFF
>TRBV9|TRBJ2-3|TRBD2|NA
TGTGCCAGCAGCGCCGGACTAGCGGGGGGCACAGATACGCAGTATTTT
CASSAGLAGGTDTQYF
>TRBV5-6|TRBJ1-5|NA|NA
TGTGCCAGCAGCTCCCAGGGGTTAAATCAGCCCCAGCATTTT
CASSSQGLNQPQHF
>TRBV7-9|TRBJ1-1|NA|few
TGTGCCAGCACCATTACAGGGTCGGGGACTGAAGCTTTCTTT
CASTITGSGTEAFF
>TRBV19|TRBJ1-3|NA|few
TGTGCCAGTAGTATTCGGACAGCATCTGGAAACACCATATATTTT
CASSIRTASGNTIYF
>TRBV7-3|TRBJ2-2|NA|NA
TGTGCCAGCAGCTTATCACGGGTGAACACCGGGGAGCTGTTTTTT
CASSLSRVNTGELFF
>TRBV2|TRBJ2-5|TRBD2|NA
TGTGCCAGCAGTGATCGTCTAGCGGCTTTCCAAGAGACCCAGTACTTC
CASSDRLAAFQETQYF
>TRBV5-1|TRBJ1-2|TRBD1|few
TGCGCCAGCAGCTTGGACGTTTCGGGACAGGGGGCGCGTGGCTACACCTTC
CASSLDVSGQGARGYTF